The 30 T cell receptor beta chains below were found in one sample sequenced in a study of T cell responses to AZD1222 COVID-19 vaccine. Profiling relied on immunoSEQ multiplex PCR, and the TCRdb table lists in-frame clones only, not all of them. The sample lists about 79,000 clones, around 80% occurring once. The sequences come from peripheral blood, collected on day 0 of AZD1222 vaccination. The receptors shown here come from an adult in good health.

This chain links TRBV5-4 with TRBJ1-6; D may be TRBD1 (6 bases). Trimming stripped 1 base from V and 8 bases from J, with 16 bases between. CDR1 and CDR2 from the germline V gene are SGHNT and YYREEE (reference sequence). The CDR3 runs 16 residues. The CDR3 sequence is CASSLYGGRGHSPLHF. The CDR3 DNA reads TGTGCCAGCAGCTTGTATGGGGGGCGAGGCCATTCACCCCTCCACTTT.

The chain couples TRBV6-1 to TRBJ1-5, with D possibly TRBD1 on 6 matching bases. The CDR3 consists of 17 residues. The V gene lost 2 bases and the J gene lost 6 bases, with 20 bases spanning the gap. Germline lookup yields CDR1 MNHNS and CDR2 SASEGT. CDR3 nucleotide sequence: TGTGCCAGCAGTGAATACCCCCTAAGGGGGGCGGGTCAGCCCCAGCATTTT. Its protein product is CASSEYPLRGAGQPQHF.

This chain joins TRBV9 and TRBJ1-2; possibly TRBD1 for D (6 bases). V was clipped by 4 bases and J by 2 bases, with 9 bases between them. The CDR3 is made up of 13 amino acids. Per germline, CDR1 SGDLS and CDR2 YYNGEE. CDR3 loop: CASSPGTNYGYTF. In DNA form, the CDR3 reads TGTGCCAGCAGCCCCGGGACAAACTATGGCTACACCTTC. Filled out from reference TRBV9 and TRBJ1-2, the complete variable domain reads DSGVTQTPKHLITATGQRVTLRCSPRSGDLSVYWYQQSLDQGLQFLIQYYNGEERAKGNILERFSAQQFPDLHSELNLSSLELGDSALYFCASSPGTNYGYTFGSGTRLTVV.

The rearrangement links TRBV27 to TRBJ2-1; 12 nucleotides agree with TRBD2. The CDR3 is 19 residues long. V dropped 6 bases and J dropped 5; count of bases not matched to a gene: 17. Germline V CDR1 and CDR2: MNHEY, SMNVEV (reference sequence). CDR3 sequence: CASRPTSGRTSGFHNEQFF. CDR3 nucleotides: TGTGCCAGCAGACCGACTAGCGGGAGAACATCGGGATTTCACAATGAGCAGTTCTTC.

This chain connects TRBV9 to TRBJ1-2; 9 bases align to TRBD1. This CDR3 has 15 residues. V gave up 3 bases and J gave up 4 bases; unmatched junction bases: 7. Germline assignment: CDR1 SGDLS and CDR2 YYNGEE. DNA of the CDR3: TGTGCCAGCAGCGGAACGGACAGGGGATCCTATGGCTACACCTTC. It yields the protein CASSGTDRGSYGYTF.

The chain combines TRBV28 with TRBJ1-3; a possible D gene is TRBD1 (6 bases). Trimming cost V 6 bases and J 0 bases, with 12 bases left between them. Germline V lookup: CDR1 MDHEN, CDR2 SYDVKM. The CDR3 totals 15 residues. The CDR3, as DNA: TGTGCCAGCAGCCTGGGGGGCTTCTCTGGAAACACCATATATTTT. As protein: CASSLGGFSGNTIYF.

The CDR3 DNA reads as TGTGCCTGGAGATGGGGGTCTAACAATGAGCAGTTCTTC. Protein: CAWRWGSNNEQFF. This chain links TRBV30 with TRBJ2-1; D tentatively fits TRBD1 or TRBD2 (5 bases each). V gave up 3 bases and J gave up 5 bases, with 11 bases separating them. Per the germline V gene, CDR1 is GTSNPN and CDR2 is SVGIG (reference sequence). The CDR3 covers 13 residues. Full variable domain (rest looked up from reference TRBV30 and TRBJ2-1): SQTIHQWPATLVQPVGSPLSLECTVEGTSNPNLYWYRQAAGRGLQLLFYSVGIGQISSEVPQNLSASRPQDRQFILSSKKLLLSDSGFYLCAWRWGSNNEQFFGPGTRLTVL.

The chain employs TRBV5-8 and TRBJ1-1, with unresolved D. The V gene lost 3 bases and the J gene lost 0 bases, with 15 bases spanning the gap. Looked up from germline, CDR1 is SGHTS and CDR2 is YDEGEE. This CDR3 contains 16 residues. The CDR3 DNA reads TGTGCCAGCAGCTCCCGTGGCGGGCAGTTGAACACTGAAGCTTTCTTT. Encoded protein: CASSSRGGQLNTEAFF.

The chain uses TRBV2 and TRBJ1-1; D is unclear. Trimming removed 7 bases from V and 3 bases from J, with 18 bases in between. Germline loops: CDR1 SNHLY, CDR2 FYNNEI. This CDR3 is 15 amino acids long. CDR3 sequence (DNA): TGTGCCAGCATCCGCCCGCAATCTGGGGACACTGAAGCTTTCTTT. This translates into CASIRPQSGDTEAFF. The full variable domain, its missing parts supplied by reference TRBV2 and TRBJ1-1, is EPEVTQTPSHQVTQMGQEVILRCVPISNHLYFYWYRQILGQKVEFLVSFYNNEISEKSEIFDDQFSVERPDGSNFTLKIRSTKLEDSAMYFCASIRPQSGDTEAFFGQGTRLTVV.

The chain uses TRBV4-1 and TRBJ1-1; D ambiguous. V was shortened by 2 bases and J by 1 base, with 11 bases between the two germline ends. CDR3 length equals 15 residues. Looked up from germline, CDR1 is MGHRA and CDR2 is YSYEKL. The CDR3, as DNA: TGCGCCAGCAGCCAACCTCAGGCCTCGAACACTGAAGCTTTCTTT. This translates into CASSQPQASNTEAFF.

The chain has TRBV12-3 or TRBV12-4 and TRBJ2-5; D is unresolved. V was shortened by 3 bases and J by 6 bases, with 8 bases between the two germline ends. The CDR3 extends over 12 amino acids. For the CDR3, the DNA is TGTGCCAGCAGTTTTTTTGGAAAGACCCAGTACTTC. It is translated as CASSFFGKTQYF.

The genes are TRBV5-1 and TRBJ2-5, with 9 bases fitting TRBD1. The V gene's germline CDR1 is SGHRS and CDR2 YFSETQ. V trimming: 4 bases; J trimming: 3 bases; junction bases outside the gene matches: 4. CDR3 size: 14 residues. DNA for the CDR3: TGCGCCAGCAGCCTAGGACAGGGGAAAGAGACCCAGTACTTC. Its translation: CASSLGQGKETQYF.

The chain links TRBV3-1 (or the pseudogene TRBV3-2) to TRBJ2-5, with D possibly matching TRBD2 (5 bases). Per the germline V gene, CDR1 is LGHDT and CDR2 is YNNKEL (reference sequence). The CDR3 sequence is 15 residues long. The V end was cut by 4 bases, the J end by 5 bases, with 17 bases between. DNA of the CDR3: TGTGCCAGCAGCCCCTGGGGAGATAGCCTCGAGACCCAGTACTTC. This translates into CASSPWGDSLETQYF.

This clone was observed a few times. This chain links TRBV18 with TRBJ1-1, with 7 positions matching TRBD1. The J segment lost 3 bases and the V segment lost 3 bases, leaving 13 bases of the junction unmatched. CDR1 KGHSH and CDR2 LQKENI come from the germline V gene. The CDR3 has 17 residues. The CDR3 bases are TGTGCCAGCTCACCCAACCCAGGGACAGCTTCCGACACTGAAGCTTTCTTT. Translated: CASSPNPGTASDTEAFF.

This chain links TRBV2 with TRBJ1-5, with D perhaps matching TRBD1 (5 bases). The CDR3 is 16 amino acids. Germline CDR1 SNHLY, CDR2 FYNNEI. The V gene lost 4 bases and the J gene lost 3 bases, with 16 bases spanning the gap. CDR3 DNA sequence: TGTGCCAGCAGTGTTTCAGGGAAGATCCACAATCAGCCCCAGCATTTT. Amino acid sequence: CASSVSGKIHNQPQHF.

CDR3: CASSIGLLAGVGEQYF. The CDR3 DNA reads as TGTGCCAGTAGTATCGGATTGCTAGCGGGAGTAGGGGAGCAGTACTTC. J is TRBJ2-7 and V is TRBV19, with TRBD2 matching over 10 bases. CDR1 is LNHDA, CDR2 SQIVND, per germline (reference sequence). The CDR3 is 16 residues long. With 3 bases clipped from V and 7 bases from J, the junction kept 12 bases outside the gene matches. Supplemented by reference TRBV19 and TRBJ2-7, the full variable domain reads DGGITQSPKYLFRKEGQNVTLSCEQNLNHDAMYWYRQDPGQGLRLIYYSQIVNDFQKGDIAEGYSVSREKKESFPLTVTSAQKNPTAFYLCASSIGLLAGVGEQYFGPGTRLTVT.

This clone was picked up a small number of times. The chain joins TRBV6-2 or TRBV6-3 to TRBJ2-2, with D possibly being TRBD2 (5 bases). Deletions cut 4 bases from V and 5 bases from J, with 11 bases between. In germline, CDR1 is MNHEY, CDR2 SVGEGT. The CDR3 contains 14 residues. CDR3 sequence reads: CASSSRTGTGELFF. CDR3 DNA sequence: TGTGCCAGCAGTTCACGGACGGGGACCGGGGAGCTGTTTTTT.

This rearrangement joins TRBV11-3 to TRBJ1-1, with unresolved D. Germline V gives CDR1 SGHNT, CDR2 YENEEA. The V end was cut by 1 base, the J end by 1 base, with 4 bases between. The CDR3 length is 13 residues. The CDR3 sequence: CASSLGGNTEAFF. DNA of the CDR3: TGTGCCAGCAGCTTAGGGGGGAACACTGAAGCTTTCTTT.

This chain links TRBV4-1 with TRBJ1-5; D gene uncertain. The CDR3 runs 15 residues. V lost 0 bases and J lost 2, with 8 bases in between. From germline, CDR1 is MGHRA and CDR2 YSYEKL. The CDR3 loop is CASSQDIRGNQPQHF. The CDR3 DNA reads TGCGCCAGCAGCCAAGATATTCGGGGCAATCAGCCCCAGCATTTT.

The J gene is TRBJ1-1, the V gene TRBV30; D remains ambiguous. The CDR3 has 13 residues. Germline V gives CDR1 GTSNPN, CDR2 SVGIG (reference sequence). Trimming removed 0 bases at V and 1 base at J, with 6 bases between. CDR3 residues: CAWSVRRNTEAFF. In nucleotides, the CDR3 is TGTGCCTGGAGTGTACGGCGGAACACTGAAGCTTTCTTT.

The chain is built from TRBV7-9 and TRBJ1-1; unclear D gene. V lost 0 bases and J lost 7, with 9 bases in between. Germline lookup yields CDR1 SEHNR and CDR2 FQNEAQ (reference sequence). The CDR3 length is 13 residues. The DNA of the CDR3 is TGTGCCAGCAGCTTAGCAGGGTCAAATGAAGCTTTCTTT. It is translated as CASSLAGSNEAFF.

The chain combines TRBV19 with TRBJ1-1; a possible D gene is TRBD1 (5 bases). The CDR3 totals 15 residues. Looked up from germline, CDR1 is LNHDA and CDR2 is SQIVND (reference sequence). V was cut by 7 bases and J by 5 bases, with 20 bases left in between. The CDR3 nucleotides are TGTGCCAGTACCTCTTTGGCAGGGCGGGGAACTGAAGCTTTCTTT. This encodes CASTSLAGRGTEAFF.

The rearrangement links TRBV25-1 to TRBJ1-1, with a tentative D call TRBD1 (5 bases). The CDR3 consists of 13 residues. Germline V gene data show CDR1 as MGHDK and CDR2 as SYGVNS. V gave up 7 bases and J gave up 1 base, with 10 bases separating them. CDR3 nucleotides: TGTGCCAGCAACCTTGGACAGAACACTGAAGCTTTCTTT. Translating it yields CASNLGQNTEAFF. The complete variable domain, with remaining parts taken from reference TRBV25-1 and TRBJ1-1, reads EADIYQTPRYLVIGTGKKITLECSQTMGHDKMYWYQQDPGMELHLIHYSYGVNSTEKGDLSSESTVSRIRTEHFPLTLESARPSHTSQYLCASNLGQNTEAFFGQGTRLTVV.

CDR3 bases: TGCGCCAGCAGCCAGAGACTAGCGGGAGGGGACGGGGAGCTGTTTTTT. This translates into CASSQRLAGGDGELFF. J is TRBJ2-2 and V is TRBV4-1; TRBD2 aligns across 14 bases. The CDR3 extends over 16 amino acids. J was trimmed by 7 bases and V by 3 bases; bases with no gene match: 4. Germline V gene sequence: CDR1 MGHRA, CDR2 YSYEKL.

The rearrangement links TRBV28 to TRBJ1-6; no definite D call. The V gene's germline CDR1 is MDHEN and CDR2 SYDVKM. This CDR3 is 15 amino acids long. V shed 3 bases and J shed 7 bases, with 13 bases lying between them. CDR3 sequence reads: CASSFTRARNSPLHF. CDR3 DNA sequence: TGTGCCAGCAGTTTTACGCGGGCTCGGAATTCACCCCTCCACTTT.

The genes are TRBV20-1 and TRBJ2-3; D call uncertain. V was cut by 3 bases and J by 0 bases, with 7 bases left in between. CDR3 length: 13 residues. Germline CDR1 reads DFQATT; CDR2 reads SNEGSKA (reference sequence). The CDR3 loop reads CSASLASTDTQYF. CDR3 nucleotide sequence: TGCAGTGCTAGTTTAGCTAGCACAGATACGCAGTATTTT.

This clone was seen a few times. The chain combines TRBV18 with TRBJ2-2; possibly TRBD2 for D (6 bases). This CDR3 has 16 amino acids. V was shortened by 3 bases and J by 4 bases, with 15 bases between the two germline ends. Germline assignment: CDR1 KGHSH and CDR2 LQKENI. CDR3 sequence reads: CASSPRFSGLTGELFF. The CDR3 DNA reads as TGTGCCAGCTCACCCCGGTTTAGCGGACTCACCGGGGAGCTGTTTTTT. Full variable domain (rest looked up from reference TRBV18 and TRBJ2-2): NAGVMQNPRHLVRRRGQEARLRCSPMKGHSHVYWYRQLPEEGLKFMVYLQKENIIDESGMPKERFSAEFPKEGPSILRIQQVVRGDSAAYFCASSPRFSGLTGELFFGEGSRLTVL.

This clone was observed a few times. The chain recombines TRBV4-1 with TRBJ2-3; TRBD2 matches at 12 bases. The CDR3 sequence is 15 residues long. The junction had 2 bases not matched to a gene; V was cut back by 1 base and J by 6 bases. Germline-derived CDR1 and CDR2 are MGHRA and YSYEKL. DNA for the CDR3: TGCGCCAGCAGCCAAGGGCTAGCGGGAGGGGATACGCAGTATTTT. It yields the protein CASSQGLAGGDTQYF.

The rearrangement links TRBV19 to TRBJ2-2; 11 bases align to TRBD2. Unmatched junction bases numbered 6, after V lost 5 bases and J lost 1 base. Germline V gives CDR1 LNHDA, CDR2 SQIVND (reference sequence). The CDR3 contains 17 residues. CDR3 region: CASSPSGLAVNTGELFF. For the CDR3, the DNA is TGTGCCAGTAGTCCCTCGGGACTAGCGGTGAACACCGGGGAGCTGTTTTTT. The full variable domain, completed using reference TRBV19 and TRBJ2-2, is DGGITQSPKYLFRKEGQNVTLSCEQNLNHDAMYWYRQDPGQGLRLIYYSQIVNDFQKGDIAEGYSVSREKKESFPLTVTSAQKNPTAFYLCASSPSGLAVNTGELFFGEGSRLTVL.

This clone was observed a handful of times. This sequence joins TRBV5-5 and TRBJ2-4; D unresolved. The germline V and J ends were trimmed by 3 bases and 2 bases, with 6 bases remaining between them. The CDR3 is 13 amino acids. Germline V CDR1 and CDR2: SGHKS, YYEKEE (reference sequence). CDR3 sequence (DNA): TGTGCCAGCAGCTCTGAAACCAAAAACATTCAGTACTTC. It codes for CASSSETKNIQYF.